Presented here are 25 T cell receptor beta chains from one specimen sequenced in a study of blood T cell repertoires in COVID-19. The table came from immunoSEQ multiplex PCR; TCRdb's copy has only in-frame clones and leaves some out. The table includes nearly 350,000 clones, around 88% detected once. The specimen was peripheral blood. These TCRs come from a man aged 25 to 45 with active or convalescent COVID-19.

The chain recombines TRBV6-5 with TRBJ1-6, with D tentatively TRBD1 (6 bases). The CDR3 runs 15 residues. CDR1 is MNHEY and CDR2 is SVGAGI in the germline V gene. V lost 5 bases and J lost 9, with 17 bases in between. The CDR3 DNA reads TGTGCCAGCAGTCCACCGCAGGGGAGAGCTTCACCCCTCCACTTT. Translating it yields CASSPPQGRASPLHF.

This sequence joins TRBV13 and TRBJ2-7; 12 nucleotides align to TRBD1. The CDR3 is made up of 14 amino acids. Germline trimming cut 6 bases from V and 6 bases from J; bases unmatched to any gene: 6. The V gene's germline CDR1 is PRHDT and CDR2 FYEKMQ (reference sequence). The CDR3 protein is CASSLRDRGREQYF. The CDR3 nucleotides read TGTGCCAGCAGTCTCCGGGACAGGGGGCGCGAGCAGTACTTC.

The V call is TRBV5-4, the J call TRBJ1-2, with a tentative D call TRBD1 (6 bases). Germline CDR1 reads SGHNT; CDR2 reads YYREEE (reference sequence). The CDR3 contains 13 residues. V lost 0 bases and J 6 bases, leaving 9 bases between the germline ends. The CDR3 spells CASSLGTGNGYTF. The CDR3 DNA follows: TGTGCCAGCAGCTTGGGAACAGGGAATGGCTACACCTTC. The variable domain in full, with the rest retrieved from reference TRBV5-4 and TRBJ1-2, is ETGVTQSPTHLIKTRGQQVTLRCSSQSGHNTVSWYQQALGQGPQFIFQYYREEENGRGNFPPRFSGLQFPNYSSELNVNALELDDSALYLCASSLGTGNGYTFGSGTRLTVV.

This clone appeared a single time. This chain connects TRBV2 to TRBJ1-6; D is undetermined. This CDR3 spans 16 amino acids. Trimming removed 3 bases from V and 2 bases from J, with 11 bases in between. Looked up from germline, CDR1 is SNHLY and CDR2 is FYNNEI. CDR3 region: CASSDNIPAYNSPLHF. The CDR3 DNA sequence: TGTGCCAGCAGTGATAACATTCCAGCCTATAATTCACCCCTCCACTTT.

J is TRBJ2-1 and V is TRBV7-3; 16 bases agree with TRBD2. Germline CDR1 reads SGHTA; CDR2 reads FQGTGA. The CDR3 spans 20 residues. Germline trimming cut 5 bases from V and 0 bases from J; bases unmatched to any gene: 10. CDR3 sequence: CASSGSGTSGRASSYNEQFF. Here the CDR3 DNA reads TGTGCCAGCAGCGGTTCTGGGACTAGCGGGAGGGCCAGCTCCTACAATGAGCAGTTCTTC.

V usage is TRBV24-1 and J usage is TRBJ1-2; TRBD1 might be the D (5 bases). V shed 4 bases and J shed 6 bases, with 11 bases lying between them. This CDR3 region has 13 residues. Per germline, CDR1 KGHDR and CDR2 SFDVKD. The CDR3 nucleotides are TGTGCCACCAGTGACTCCTGGGGGGATGGCTACACCTTC. Residues: CATSDSWGDGYTF.

The rearrangement uses TRBV7-3 and TRBJ2-7, with D uncertain. Trimming shortened V by 3 bases and J by 3 bases, and 9 bases separated the two germline ends. This CDR3 spans 13 amino acids. The germline CDR1 and CDR2 sequences are SGHTA and FQGTGA. The CDR3 nucleotides read TGTGCCAGCAGCTTGGCACAAGTCTACGAGCAGTACTTC. Translating it yields CASSLAQVYEQYF.

The chain has TRBV7-9 and TRBJ2-3; D is undetermined. This CDR3 contains 12 residues. The V end was cut by 6 bases, the J end by 5 bases, with 9 bases between. Germline loops: CDR1 SEHNR, CDR2 FQNEAQ (reference sequence). DNA of the CDR3: TGTGCCAGCAGTTGGAGCCAAGATACGCAGTATTTT. Amino acids: CASSWSQDTQYF.

The CDR3 coding sequence is TGCGCCAGCAGCTCTTCCGGGACAGGGGGTGATACGCAGTATTTT. Translated: CASSSSGTGGDTQYF. J is TRBJ2-3 and V is TRBV5-1; 11 bases line up with TRBD1. This CDR3 is 15 amino acids long. V was clipped by 3 bases and J by 6 bases; unmatched bases: 6. Germline V lookup: CDR1 SGHRS, CDR2 YFSETQ.

This clone was observed a handful of times. The chain has TRBV6-5 and TRBJ1-5; TRBD1 might be the D (5 bases). CDR3 length equals 14 residues. Trimming stripped 4 bases from V and 6 bases from J, with 13 bases between. Germline CDR1 MNHEY, CDR2 SVGAGI. The CDR3 sequence: CASSFRGGSQPQHF. CDR3 nucleotides: TGTGCCAGCAGTTTCCGCGGGGGGAGTCAGCCCCAGCATTTT.

The V call is TRBV7-3, the J call TRBJ2-5, with D tentatively TRBD2 (5 bases). This CDR3 has 14 residues. V was shortened by 5 bases and J by 4 bases, with 14 bases between the two germline ends. Germline V CDR1 and CDR2: SGHTA, FQGTGA. CDR3 in amino acids: CASSRLPGGETQYF. CDR3 in DNA: TGTGCCAGCAGCCGCCTGCCTGGAGGAGAGACCCAGTACTTC.

The chain is built from TRBV6-5 and TRBJ2-2; perhaps TRBD1 as D (7 bases). The germline gives CDR1 MNHEY, CDR2 SVGAGI. V was clipped by 4 bases and J by 4 bases, with 16 bases between them. This CDR3 comprises 16 residues. The CDR3, as DNA: TGTGCCAGCAGTTCAGGGGGGTTAGTGAGCACCGGGGAGCTGTTTTTT. Protein product: CASSSGGLVSTGELFF.

The chain links TRBV5-1 to TRBJ2-7; D gene uncertain. Deletions cut 0 bases from V and 2 bases from J, with 9 bases between. The germline gives CDR1 SGHRS, CDR2 YFSETQ. The CDR3 has 14 amino acids. As DNA, the CDR3 is TGCGCCAGCAGCTTGGGACTGCCGGCCTACGAGCAGTACTTC. The encoded protein is CASSLGLPAYEQYF.

The chain couples TRBV7-9 to TRBJ2-1, with 9 bases fitting TRBD2. There are 18 residues in the CDR3. Germline CDR1 and CDR2: SEHNR and FQNEAQ (reference sequence). The junction had 15 bases not matched to a gene; V was cut back by 2 bases and J by 7 bases. In DNA, the CDR3 is TGTGCCAGCAGCTTAAAGGTTGTTGCGGGAGGGCCGAGGAATGAGCAGTTCTTC. It translates to CASSLKVVAGGPRNEQFF.

The chain links TRBV4-2 to TRBJ2-4; D gene unclear. This CDR3 contains 13 residues. The V and J ends lost 1 base and 9 bases respectively, with 10 bases between them. Germline V CDR1 and CDR2: LGHNA, YNFKEQ. CDR3: CASSQGENRIQYF. The CDR3 nucleotides read TGTGCCAGCAGCCAAGGCGAGAACCGCATTCAGTACTTC.

V and J are TRBV4-2 and TRBJ2-5; D possibly corresponds to TRBD2 (6 bases). This CDR3 has 18 residues. With 1 base removed from V and 4 bases from J, the gap between germline ends came to 22 bases. Germline V gene data show CDR1 as LGHNA and CDR2 as YNFKEQ. DNA of the CDR3: TGTGCCAGCAGCCAAGGCGAGATGGCGGGGAACTCCGGAGAGACCCAGTACTTC. Its protein is CASSQGEMAGNSGETQYF.

V and J are TRBV19 and TRBJ1-2; 9 bases line up with TRBD1. CDR1 is LNHDA, CDR2 SQIVND, per germline (reference sequence). This CDR3 is built from 13 residues. V shed 6 bases and J 10 bases; nucleotides not matched to a gene: 9. CDR3 sequence reads: CASSEGTGWDYTF. CDR3 bases: TGTGCCAGTAGCGAAGGGACAGGGTGGGACTACACCTTC.

V and J are TRBV6-6 and TRBJ1-2; D may be TRBD1 (5 bases). Trimming took off 0 bases at V and 3 bases at J, with 8 bases between the two ends. The CDR3 runs to 14 residues. Germline CDR1 reads MNHNY; CDR2 reads SVGAGI (reference sequence). CDR3 bases: TGTGCCAGCAGTTACTCGGACACATACTATGGCTACACCTTC. As protein: CASSYSDTYYGYTF.

The genes are TRBV27 and TRBJ2-6; possible D gene TRBD2, 7 bases. Germline V gene sequence: CDR1 MNHEY, CDR2 SMNVEV (reference sequence). The CDR3 has 19 residues. Trimming took off 2 bases at V and 0 bases at J, with 17 bases between the two ends. The CDR3: CASSLRGGQPDSGANVLTF. As DNA, the CDR3 is TGTGCCAGCAGTTTAAGGGGGGGTCAGCCCGACTCTGGGGCCAACGTCCTGACTTTC.

The chain employs TRBV12-5 and TRBJ2-2; possible D gene TRBD1, 6 bases. Germline assignment: CDR1 LGHNT and CDR2 FRNRAP. The CDR3 consists of 16 residues. Trimming removed 5 bases from V and 0 bases from J, with 13 bases in between. CDR3 loop: CASGVGRGSNTGELFF. DNA for the CDR3: TGTGCTAGTGGTGTCGGCAGGGGATCGAACACCGGGGAGCTGTTTTTT.

This clone was observed a single time. The chain has TRBV5-1 and TRBJ2-7; TRBD1 matches 8 bases. J lost 4 bases, V lost 2 bases, and 5 bases had no gene match. The CDR3 consists of 14 residues. Germline assignment: CDR1 SGHRS and CDR2 YFSETQ. CDR3 bases: TGCGCCAGCAGCTTCCAGGGGGCGCGGTACGAGCAGTACTTC. Residues: CASSFQGARYEQYF.

The chain employs TRBV11-2 and TRBJ2-7; D is ambiguous. V lost 5 bases, J lost 2 bases, and 7 bases lay in between. CDR3 size: 12 residues. Germline loops: CDR1 SGHAT, CDR2 FQNNGV. The CDR3 loop reads CASSPLAYEQYF. CDR3 DNA: TGTGCCAGCAGCCCCCTTGCCTACGAGCAGTACTTC.

The chain carries TRBV4-2 and TRBJ2-2; D possibly corresponds to TRBD1 (6 bases). There are 13 residues in the CDR3. V dropped 6 bases and J dropped 6 bases, with 11 bases sitting between them. Germline assignment: CDR1 LGHNA and CDR2 YNFKEQ. The CDR3 reads CASREQGPGELFF. CDR3 bases: TGTGCCAGCAGGGAACAGGGCCCCGGGGAGCTGTTTTTT.

This sequence joins TRBV4-3 and TRBJ1-3; 11 nucleotides match TRBD1. The CDR3 contains 20 residues. In germline, CDR1 is LGHNA, CDR2 YSLEER. The V segment lost 4 bases and the J segment 2 bases; nucleotides outside the gene matches: 16. The CDR3 loop is CASSLSGTGGIGGPGNTIYF. CDR3 sequence (DNA): TGCGCCAGCAGCCTATCGGGGACAGGGGGGATAGGGGGACCTGGAAACACCATATATTTT.

The chain uses TRBV18 and TRBJ2-7, with 10 bases that match TRBD1. The CDR3 covers 15 residues. Germline trimming cut 6 bases from V and 6 bases from J; bases unmatched to any gene: 11. Per germline, CDR1 KGHSH and CDR2 LQKENI. CDR3 protein: CASSTSGTGVSEQYF. DNA of the CDR3: TGTGCCAGCTCGACATCCGGGACAGGGGTCTCCGAGCAGTACTTC.